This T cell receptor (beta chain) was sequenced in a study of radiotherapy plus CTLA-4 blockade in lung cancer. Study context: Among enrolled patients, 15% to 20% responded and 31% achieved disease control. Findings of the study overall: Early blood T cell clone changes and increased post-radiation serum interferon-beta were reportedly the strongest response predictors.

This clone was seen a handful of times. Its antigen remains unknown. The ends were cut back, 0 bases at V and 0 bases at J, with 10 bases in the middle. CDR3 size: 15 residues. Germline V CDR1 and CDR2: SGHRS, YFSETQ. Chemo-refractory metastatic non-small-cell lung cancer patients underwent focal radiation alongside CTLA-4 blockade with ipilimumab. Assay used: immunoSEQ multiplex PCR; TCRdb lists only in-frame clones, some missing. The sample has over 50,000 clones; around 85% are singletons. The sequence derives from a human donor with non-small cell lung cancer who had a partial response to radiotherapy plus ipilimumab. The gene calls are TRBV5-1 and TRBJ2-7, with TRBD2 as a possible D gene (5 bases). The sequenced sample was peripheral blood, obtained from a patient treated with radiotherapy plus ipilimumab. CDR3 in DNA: TGCGCCAGCAGCTTGGGGCAGACTACCTCCTACGAGCAGTACTTC. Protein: CASSLGQTTSYEQYF.